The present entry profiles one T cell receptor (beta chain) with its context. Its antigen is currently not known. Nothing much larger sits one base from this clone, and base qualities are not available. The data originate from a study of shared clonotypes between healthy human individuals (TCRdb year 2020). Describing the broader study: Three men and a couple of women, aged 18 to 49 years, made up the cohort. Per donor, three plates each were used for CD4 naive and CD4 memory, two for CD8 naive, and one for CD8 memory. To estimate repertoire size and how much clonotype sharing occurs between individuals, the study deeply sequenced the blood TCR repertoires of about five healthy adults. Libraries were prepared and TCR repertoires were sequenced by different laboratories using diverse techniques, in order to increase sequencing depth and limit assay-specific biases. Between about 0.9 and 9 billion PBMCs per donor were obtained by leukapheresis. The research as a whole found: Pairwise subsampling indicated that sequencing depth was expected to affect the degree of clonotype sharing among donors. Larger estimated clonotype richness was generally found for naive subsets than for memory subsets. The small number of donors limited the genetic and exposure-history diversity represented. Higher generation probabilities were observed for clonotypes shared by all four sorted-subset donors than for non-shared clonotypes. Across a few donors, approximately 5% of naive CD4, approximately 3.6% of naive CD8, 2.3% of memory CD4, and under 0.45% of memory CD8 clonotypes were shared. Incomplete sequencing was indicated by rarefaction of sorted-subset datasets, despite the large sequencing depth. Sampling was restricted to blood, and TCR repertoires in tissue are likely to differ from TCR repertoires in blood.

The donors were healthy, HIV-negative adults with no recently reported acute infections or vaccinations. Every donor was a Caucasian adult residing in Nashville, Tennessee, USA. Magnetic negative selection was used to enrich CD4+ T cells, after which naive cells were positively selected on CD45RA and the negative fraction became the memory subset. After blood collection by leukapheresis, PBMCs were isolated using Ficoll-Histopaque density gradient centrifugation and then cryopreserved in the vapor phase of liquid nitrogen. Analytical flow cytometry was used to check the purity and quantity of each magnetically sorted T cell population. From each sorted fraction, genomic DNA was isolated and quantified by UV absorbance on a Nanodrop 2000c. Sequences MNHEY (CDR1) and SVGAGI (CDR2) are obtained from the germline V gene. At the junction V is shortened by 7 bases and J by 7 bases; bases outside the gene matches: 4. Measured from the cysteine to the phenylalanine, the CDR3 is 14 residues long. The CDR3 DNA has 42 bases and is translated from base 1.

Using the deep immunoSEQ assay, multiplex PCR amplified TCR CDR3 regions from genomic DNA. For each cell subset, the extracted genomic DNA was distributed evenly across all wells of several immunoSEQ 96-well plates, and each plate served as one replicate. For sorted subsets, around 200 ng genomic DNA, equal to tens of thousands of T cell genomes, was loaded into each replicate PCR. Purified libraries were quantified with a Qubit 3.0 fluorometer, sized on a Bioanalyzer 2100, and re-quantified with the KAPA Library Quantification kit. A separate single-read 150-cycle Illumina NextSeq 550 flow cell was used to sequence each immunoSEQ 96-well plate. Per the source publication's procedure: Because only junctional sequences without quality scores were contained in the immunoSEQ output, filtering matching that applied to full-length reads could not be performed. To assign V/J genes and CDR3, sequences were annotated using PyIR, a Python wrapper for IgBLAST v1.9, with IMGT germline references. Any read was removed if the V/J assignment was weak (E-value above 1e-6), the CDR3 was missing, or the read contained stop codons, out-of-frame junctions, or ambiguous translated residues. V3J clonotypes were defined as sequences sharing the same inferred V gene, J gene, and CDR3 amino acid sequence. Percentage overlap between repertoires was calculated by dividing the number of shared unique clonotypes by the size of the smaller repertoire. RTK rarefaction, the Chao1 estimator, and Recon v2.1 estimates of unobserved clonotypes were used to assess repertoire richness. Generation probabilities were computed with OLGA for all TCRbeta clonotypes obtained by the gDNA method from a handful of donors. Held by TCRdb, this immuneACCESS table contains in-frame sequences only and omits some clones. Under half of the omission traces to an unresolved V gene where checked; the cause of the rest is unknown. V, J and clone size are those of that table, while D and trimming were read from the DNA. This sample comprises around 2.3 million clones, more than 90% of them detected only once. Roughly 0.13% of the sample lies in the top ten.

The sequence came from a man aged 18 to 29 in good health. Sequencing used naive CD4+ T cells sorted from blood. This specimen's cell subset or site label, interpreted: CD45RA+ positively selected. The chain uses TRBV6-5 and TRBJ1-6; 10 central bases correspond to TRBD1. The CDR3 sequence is CASKPGQGNSPLHF. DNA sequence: TGTGCCAGCAAACCGGGACAGGGGAATTCACCCCTCCACTTT.